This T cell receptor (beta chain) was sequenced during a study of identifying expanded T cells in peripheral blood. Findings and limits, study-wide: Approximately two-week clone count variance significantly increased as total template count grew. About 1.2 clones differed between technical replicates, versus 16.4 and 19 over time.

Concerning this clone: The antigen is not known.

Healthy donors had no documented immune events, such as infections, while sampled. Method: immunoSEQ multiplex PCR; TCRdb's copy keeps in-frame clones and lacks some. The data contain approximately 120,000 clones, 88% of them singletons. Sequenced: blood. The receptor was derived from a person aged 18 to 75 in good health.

CDR3 in amino acids: CASSSFSEGLGYGYTF. The CDR3 DNA reads as TGTGCCAGCAGCAGCTTTAGCGAGGGTTTGGGCTATGGCTACACCTTC. The chain recombines TRBV7-9 with TRBJ1-2; no definite D call. Germline CDR1 and CDR2: SEHNR and FQNEAQ (reference sequence). The V end was cut by 5 bases, the J end by 4 bases, with 20 bases between. The CDR3 extends over 16 amino acids.